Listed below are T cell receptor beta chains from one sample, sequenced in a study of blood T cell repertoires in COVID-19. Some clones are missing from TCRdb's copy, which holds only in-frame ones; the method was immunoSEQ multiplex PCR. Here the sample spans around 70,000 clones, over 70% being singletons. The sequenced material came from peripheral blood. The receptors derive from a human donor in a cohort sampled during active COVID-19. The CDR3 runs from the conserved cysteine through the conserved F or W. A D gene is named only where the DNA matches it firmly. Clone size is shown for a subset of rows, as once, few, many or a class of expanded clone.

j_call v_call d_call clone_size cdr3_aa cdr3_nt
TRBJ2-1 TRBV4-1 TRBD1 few CASSQVFVSGQGVWEQFF TGCGCCAGCAGCCAAGTGTTTGTGTCGGGACAGGGGGTTTGGGAGCAGTTCTTC
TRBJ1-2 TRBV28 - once CASSSQGNYGYTF TGTGCCAGCAGTTCGCAGGGTAACTATGGCTACACCTTC
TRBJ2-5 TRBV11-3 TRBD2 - CASSSSLAGGQETQYF TGTGCCAGCAGCTCCTCCTTAGCGGGGGGTCAAGAGACCCAGTACTTC
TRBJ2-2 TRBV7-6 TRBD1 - CASSLGSMGTGGELFF TGTGCCAGCAGCTTAGGTTCTATGGGGACAGGCGGGGAGCTGTTTTTT
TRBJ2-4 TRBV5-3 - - CARSFPWGPVAHLAKNIQYF TGTGCCAGAAGCTTTCCGTGGGGCCCTGTAGCTCATCTAGCCAAAAACATTCAGTACTTC
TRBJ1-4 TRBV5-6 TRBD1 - CASSPGTGGGEKLFF TGTGCCAGCAGCCCTGGGACAGGGGGCGGTGAAAAACTGTTTTTT
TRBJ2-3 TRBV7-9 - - CASSLARTDTQYF TGTGCCAGCAGCTTGGCCAGGACAGATACGCAGTATTTT
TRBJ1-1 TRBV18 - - CASSPAGQNTEAFF TGTGCCAGCTCACCCGCGGGTCAGAACACTGAAGCTTTCTTT
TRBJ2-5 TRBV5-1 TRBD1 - CASSPRTGDQETQYF TGCGCCAGCAGCCCGAGGACAGGGGACCAAGAGACCCAGTACTTC
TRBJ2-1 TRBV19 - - CASSISLPPNEQFF TGTGCCAGTAGTATTTCCCTACCCCCCAATGAGCAGTTCTTC
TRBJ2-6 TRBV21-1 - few CASSPVRQETVANVLTF TGTGCCAGCAGCCCCGTACGACAGGAAACGGTGGCCAACGTCCTGACTTTC
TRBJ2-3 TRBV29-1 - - CSVGRQGTDTQYF TGCAGCGTTGGTCGACAGGGCACAGATACGCAGTATTTT
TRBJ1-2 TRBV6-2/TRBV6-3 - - CASSFRYSSGGYTF TGTGCCAGCAGCTTCCGGTACAGCTCTGGGGGCTACACCTTC
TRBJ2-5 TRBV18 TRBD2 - CASSPPRTSGHQETQYF TGTGCCAGCTCACCCCCACGGACTAGCGGGCACCAAGAGACCCAGTACTTC
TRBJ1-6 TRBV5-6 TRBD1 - CASSSWTGYYNSPLHF TGTGCCAGCAGCTCCTGGACAGGGTACTATAATTCACCCCTCCACTTT
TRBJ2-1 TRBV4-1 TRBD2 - CASSQEKGLAGMVF TGCGCCAGCAGCCAAGAGAAGGGACTAGCGGGGATGGTCTTC
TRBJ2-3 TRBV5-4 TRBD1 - CASSPGGRDTQYF TGTGCCAGCAGCCCAGGGGGCCGAGATACGCAGTATTTT
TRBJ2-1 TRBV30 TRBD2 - CAWRGGSFSEQFF TGTGCCTGGAGAGGCGGGAGTTTCAGTGAGCAGTTCTTC
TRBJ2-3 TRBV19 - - CASSRGTERTDTQYF TGTGCCAGTAGCCGGGGGACAGAACGCACAGATACGCAGTATTTT
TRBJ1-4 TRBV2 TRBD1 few CASTPGGTANEKLFF TGTGCCAGCACCCCGGGCGGGACAGCTAATGAAAAACTGTTTTTT
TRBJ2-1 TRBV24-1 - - CATSDPHGGAYNEQFF TGTGCCACCAGTGACCCCCACGGGGGAGCCTACAATGAGCAGTTCTTC
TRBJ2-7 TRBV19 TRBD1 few CASRLQWTGAYEQYF TGTGCCAGTAGACTCCAGTGGACAGGGGCCTACGAGCAGTACTTC
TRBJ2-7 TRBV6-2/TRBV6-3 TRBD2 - CASSSHGLAVSYEQYF TGTGCCAGCAGTTCCCACGGACTAGCGGTCTCCTACGAGCAGTACTTC
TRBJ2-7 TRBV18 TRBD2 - CASSPRTSGGASFEQYF TGTGCCAGCTCACCCCGGACTAGCGGGGGGGCTTCTTTCGAGCAGTACTTC
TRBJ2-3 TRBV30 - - CAWTGGADTQYF TGTGCCTGGACTGGCGGGGCAGATACGCAGTATTTT
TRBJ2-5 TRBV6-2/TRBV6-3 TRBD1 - CASSYLGQVTETQYF TGTGCCAGCAGTTACCTGGGACAGGTAACAGAGACCCAGTACTTC
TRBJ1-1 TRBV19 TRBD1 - CASRAGGMRNTEAFF TGTGCCAGTAGGGCAGGGGGGATGAGGAACACTGAAGCTTTCTTT
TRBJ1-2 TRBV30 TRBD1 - CAWSPLTGGYGYTF TGTGCCTGGAGTCCCCTAACAGGGGGCTATGGCTACACCTTC
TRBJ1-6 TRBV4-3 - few CASSQTSNSPLHF TGCGCCAGCAGCCAAACATCTAATTCACCCCTCCACTTT